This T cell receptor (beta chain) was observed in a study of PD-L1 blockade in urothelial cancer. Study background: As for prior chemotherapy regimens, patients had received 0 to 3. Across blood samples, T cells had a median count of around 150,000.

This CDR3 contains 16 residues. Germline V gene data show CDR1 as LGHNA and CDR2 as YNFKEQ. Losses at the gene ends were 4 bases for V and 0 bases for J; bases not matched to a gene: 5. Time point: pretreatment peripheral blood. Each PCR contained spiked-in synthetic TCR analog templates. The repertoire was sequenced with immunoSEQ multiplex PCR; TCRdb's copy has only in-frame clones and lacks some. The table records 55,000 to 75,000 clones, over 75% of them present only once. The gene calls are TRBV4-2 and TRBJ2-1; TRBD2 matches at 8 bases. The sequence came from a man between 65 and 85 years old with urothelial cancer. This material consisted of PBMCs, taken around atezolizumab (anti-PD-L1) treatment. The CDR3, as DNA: TGTGCCAGCAGCCCCAGAGGACTAGCCTCCTACAATGAGCAGTTCTTC. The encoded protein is CASSPRGLASYNEQFF.